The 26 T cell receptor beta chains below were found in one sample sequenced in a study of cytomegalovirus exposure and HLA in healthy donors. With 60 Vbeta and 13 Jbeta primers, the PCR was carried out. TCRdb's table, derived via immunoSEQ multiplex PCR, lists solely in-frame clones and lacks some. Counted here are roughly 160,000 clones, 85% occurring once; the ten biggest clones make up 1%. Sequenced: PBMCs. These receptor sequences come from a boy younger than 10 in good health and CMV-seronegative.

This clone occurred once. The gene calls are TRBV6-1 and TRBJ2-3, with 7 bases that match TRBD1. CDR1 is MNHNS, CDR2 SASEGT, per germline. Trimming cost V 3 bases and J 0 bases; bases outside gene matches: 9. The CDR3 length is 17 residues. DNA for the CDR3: TGTGCCAGCAGTGAGAGGACCGGGACAGCGAGCACAGATACGCAGTATTTT. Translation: CASSERTGTASTDTQYF.

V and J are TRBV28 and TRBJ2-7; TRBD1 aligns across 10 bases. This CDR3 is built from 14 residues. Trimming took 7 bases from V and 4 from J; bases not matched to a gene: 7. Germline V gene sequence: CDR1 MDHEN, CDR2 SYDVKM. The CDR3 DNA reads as TGTGCCAGCACCCCCCGGGACAGGGGTTACGAGCAGTACTTC. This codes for CASTPRDRGYEQYF. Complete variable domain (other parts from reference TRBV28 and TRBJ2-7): DVKVTQSSRYLVKRTGEKVFLECVQDMDHENMFWYRQDPGLGLRLIYFSYDVKMKEKGDIPEGYSVSREKKERFSLILESASTNQTSMYLCASTPRDRGYEQYFGPGTRLTVT.

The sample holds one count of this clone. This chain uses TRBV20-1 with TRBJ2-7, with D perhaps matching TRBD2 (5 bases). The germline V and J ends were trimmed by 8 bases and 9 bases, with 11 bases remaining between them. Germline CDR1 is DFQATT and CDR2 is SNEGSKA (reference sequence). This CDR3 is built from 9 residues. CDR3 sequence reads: CSTDFGQYF. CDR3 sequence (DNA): TGCAGTACGGACTTCGGGCAGTACTTC.

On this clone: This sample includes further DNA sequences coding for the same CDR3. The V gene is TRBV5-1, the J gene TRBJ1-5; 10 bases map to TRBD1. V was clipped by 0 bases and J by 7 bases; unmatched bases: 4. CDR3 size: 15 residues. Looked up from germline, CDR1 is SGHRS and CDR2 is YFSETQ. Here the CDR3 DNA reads TGCGCCAGCAGCTTGGGGGACAGGGGAAGCCAGCCCCAGCATTTT. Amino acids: CASSLGDRGSQPQHF.

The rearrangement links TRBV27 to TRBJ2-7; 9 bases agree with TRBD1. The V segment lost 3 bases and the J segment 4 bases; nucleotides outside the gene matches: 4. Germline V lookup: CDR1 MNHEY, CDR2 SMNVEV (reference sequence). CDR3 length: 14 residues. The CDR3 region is CASSLDGQGYEQYF. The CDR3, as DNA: TGTGCCAGCAGTTTGGACGGACAGGGGTACGAGCAGTACTTC.

This CDR3 reads CASSGHRGQDYGYTF. CDR3 sequence (DNA): TGTGCCAGCAGTGGTCATAGGGGGCAAGACTATGGCTACACCTTC. The gene calls are TRBV25-1 and TRBJ1-2, with 7 bases fitting TRBD1. V lost 4 bases and J lost 3; bases outside the gene matches: 8. This CDR3 has 15 residues. Germline V gene data show CDR1 as MGHDK and CDR2 as SYGVNS.

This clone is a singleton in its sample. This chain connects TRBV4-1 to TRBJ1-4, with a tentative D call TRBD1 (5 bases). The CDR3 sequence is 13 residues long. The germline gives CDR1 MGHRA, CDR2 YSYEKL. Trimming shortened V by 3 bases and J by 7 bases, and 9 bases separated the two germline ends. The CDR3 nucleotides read TGCGCCAGCAGCCAGACAGTTTTTGAAAAACTGTTTTTT. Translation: CASSQTVFEKLFF.

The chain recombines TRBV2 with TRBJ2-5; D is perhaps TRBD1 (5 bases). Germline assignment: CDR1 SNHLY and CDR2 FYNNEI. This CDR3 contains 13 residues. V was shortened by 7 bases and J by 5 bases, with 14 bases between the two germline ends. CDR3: CASISGRDETQYF. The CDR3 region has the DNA TGTGCCAGCATTAGTGGCAGGGATGAGACCCAGTACTTC.

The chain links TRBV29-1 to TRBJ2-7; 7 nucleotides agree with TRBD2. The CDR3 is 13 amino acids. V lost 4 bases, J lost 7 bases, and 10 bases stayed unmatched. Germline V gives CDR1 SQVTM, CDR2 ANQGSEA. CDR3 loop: CSVASSGTNEQYF. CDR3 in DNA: TGCAGCGTTGCGTCTAGCGGAACGAATGAGCAGTACTTC.

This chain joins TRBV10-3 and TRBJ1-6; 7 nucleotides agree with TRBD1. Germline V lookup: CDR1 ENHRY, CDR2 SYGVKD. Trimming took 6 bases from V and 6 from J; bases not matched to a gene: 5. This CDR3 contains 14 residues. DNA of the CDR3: TGTGCCATCAGAGGGGACAGCGGTAATTCACCCCTCCACTTT. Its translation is CAIRGDSGNSPLHF.

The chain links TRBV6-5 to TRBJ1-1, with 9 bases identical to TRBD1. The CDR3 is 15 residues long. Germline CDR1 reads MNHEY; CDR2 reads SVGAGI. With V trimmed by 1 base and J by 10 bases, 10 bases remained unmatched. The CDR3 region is CASSYYLTDRGTAFF. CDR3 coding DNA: TGTGCCAGCAGTTACTATTTAACGGACAGGGGAACAGCTTTCTTT.

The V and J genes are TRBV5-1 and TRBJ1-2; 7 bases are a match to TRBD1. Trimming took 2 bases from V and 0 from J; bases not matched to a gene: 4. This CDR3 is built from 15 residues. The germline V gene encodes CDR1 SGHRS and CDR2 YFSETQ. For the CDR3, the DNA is TGCGCCAGCAGCTTTGGGGACAGCACTAACTATGGCTACACCTTC. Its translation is CASSFGDSTNYGYTF.

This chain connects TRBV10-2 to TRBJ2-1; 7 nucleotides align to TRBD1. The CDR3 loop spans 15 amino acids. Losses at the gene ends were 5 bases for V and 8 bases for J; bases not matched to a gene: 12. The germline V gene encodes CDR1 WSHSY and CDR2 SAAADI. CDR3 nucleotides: TGCGCCAGCAGTTCCCGGGACAGCGCTTTGGATGAGCAGTTCTTC. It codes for CASSSRDSALDEQFF.

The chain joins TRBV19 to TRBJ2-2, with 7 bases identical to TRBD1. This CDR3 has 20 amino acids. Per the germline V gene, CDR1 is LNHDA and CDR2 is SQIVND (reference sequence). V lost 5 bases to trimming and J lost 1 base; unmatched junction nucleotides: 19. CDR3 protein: CASSLRDRISSSLNTGELFF. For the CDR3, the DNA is TGTGCCAGTAGTCTACGGGACAGAATCAGTTCCTCTCTGAACACCGGGGAGCTGTTTTTT.

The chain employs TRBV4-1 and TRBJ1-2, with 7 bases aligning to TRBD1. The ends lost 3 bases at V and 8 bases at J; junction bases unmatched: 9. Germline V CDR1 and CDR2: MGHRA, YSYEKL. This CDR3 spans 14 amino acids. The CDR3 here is CASSHVQTGRGYTF. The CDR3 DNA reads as TGCGCCAGCAGCCATGTCCAGACAGGGCGCGGCTACACCTTC.

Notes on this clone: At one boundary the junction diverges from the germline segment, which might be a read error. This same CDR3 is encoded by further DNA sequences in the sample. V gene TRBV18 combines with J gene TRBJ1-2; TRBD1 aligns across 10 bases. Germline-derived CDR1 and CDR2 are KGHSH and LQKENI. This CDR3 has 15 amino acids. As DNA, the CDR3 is TGTGCCAGCTCATTTGGTCGGGACAGGGGCTATGGTTACACCTTC. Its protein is CASSFGRDRGYGYTF.

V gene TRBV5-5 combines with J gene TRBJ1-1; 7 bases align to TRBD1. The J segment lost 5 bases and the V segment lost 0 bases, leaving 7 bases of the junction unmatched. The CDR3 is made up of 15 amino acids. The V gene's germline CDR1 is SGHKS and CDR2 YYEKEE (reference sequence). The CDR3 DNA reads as TGTGCCAGCAGCTTGGTACAGGGGCGGATTACTGAAGCTTTCTTT. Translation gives CASSLVQGRITEAFF.

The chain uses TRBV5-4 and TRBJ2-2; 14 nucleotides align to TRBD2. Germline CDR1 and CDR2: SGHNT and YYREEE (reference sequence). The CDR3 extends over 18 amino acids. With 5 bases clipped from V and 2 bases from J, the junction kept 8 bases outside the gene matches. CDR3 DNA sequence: TGTGCCAGCAGTTTCCCCGGACTAGCGGGAGGCAACACCGGGGAGCTGTTTTTT. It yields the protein CASSFPGLAGGNTGELFF.

The CDR3 loop is CASSTGLAGARNEQFF. The CDR3 region has the DNA TGTGCCAGCAGCACGGGACTAGCGGGAGCAAGGAATGAGCAGTTCTTC. The chain links TRBV5-6 to TRBJ2-1; 14 positions agree with TRBD2. CDR1 is SGHDT and CDR2 is YYEEEE in the germline V gene. The CDR3 has 16 amino acids. Trimming took 4 bases from V and 7 from J; bases not matched to a gene: 7.

CDR3: CASSLDPSSYNEQFF. CDR3 DNA: TGTGCCAGCAGCTTAGATCCTAGCTCCTACAATGAGCAGTTCTTC. The chain carries TRBV11-2 and TRBJ2-1, with no clear D. The V end lost 0 bases, the J end lost 0 bases, and 6 bases lay between the germline ends. The germline gives CDR1 SGHAT, CDR2 FQNNGV. CDR3 length: 15 residues. The variable domain in full, completed from reference TRBV11-2 and TRBJ2-1, reads EAGVAQSPRYKIIEKRQSVAFWCNPISGHATLYWYQQILGQGPKLLIQFQNNGVVDDSQLPKDRFSAERLKGVDSTLKIQPAKLEDSAVYLCASSLDPSSYNEQFFGPGTRLTVL.

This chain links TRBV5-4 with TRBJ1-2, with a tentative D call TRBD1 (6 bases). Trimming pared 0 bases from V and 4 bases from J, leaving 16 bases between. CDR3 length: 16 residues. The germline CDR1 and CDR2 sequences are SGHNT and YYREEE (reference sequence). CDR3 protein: CASSLDPGAASYGYTF. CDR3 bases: TGTGCCAGCAGCTTGGATCCAGGGGCTGCCTCCTATGGCTACACCTTC.

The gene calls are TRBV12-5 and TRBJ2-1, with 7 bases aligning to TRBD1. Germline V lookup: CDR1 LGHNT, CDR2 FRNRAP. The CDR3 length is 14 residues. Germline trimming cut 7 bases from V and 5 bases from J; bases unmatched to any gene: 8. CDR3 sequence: CASAVTGRHNEQFF. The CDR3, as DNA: TGTGCTAGTGCCGTGACAGGGCGCCACAATGAGCAGTTCTTC.

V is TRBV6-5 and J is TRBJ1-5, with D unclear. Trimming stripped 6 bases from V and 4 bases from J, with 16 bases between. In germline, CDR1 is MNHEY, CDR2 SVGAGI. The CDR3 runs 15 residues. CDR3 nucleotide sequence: TGTGCCAGCAGCTCGGGTCGGGGAAGGAATCAGCCCCAGCATTTT. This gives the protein CASSSGRGRNQPQHF.

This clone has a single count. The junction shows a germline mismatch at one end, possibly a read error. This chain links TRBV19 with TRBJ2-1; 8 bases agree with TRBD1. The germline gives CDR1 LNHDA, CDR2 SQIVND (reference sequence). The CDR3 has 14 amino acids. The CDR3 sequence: CASSIDIRQGRRVF. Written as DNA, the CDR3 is TGTGCCAGTAGTATAGATATAAGACAGGGGCGCAGGGTCTTC.

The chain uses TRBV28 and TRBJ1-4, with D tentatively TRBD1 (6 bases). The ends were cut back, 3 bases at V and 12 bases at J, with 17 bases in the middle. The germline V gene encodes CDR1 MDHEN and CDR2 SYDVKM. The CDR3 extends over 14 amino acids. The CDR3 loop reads CASSLGAPRRELFF. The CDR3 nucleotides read TGTGCCAGCAGTTTGGGGGCACCTCGCCGGGAACTGTTTTTT.

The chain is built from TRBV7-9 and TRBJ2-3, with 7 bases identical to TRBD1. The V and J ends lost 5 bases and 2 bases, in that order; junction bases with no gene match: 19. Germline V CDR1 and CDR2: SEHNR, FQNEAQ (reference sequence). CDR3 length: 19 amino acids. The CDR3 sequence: CASSEPARDRDSSTDTQYF. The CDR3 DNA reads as TGTGCCAGCAGCGAACCAGCCCGGGACCGGGACAGCTCCACAGATACGCAGTATTTT.